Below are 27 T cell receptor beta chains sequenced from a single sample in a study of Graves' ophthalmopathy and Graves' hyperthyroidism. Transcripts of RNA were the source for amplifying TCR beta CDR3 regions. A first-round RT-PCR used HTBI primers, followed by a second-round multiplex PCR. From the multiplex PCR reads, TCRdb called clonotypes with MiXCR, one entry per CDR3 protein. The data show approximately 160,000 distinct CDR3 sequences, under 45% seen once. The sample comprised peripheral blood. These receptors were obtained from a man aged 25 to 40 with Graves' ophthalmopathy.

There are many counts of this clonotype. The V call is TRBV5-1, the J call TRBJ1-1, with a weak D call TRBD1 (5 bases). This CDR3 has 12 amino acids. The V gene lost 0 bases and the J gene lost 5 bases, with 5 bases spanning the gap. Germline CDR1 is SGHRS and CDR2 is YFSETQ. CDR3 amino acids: CASSLEGTEAFF. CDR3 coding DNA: TGCGCCAGCAGCTTGGAGGGGACTGAAGCTTTCTTT. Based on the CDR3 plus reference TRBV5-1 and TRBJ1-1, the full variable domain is KAGVTQTPRYLIKTRGQQVTLSCSPISGHRSVSWYQQTPGQGLQFLFEYFSETQRNKGNFPGRFSGRQFSNSRSEMNVSTLELGDSALYLCASSLEGTEAFFGQGTRLTVV.

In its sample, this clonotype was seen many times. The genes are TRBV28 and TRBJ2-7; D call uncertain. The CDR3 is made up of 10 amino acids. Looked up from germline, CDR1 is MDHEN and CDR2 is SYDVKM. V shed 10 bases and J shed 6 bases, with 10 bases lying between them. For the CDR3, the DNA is TGTGCCACCCGAAGCACCGAGCAGTACTTC. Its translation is CATRSTEQYF.

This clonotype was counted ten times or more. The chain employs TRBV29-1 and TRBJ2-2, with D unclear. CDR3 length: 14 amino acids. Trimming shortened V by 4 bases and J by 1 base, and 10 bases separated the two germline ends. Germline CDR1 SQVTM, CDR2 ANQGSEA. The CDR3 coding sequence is TGCAGCGTTGCTCAGGCGGAGAACACCGGGGAGCTGTTTTTT. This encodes CSVAQAENTGELFF.

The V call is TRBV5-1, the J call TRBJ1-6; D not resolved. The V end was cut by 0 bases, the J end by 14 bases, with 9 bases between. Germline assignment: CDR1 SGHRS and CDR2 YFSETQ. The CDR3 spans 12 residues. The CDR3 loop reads CASSLVDSALHF. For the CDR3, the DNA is TGCGCCAGCAGCTTGGTGGATTCGGCCCTCCACTTT.

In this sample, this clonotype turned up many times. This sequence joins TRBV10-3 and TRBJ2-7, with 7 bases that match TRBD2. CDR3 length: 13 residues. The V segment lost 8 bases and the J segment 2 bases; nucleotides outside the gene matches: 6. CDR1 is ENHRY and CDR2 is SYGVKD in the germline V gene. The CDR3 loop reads CAIRASGTYEQYF. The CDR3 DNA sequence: TGTGCCATCCGGGCTAGCGGAACCTACGAGCAGTACTTC.

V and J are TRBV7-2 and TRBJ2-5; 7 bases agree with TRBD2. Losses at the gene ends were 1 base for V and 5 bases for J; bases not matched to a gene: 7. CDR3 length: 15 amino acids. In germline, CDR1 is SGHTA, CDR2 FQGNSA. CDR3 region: CASSLDPRGWETQYF. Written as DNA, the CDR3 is TGTGCCAGCAGCTTAGACCCGCGGGGGTGGGAGACCCAGTACTTC. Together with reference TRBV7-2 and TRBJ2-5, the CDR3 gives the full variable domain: GAGVSQSPSNKVTEKGKDVELRCDPISGHTALYWYRQSLGQGLEFLIYFQGNSAPDKSGLPSDRFSAERTGGSVSTLTIQRTQQEDSAVYLCASSLDPRGWETQYFGPGTRLLVL.

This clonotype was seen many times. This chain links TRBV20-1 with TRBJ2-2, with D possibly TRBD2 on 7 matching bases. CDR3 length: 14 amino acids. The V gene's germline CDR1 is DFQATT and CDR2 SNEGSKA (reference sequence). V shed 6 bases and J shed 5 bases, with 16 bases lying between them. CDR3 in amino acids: CSAGGGPWTGELFF. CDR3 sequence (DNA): TGCAGTGCAGGGGGAGGGCCATGGACCGGGGAGCTGTTTTTT.

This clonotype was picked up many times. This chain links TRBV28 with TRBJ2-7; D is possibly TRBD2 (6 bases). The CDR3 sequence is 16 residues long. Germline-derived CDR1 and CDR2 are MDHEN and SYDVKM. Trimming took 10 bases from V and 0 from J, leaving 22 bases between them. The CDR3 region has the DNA TGTGCCACCGCCTCTGGGGGGTGGATGAGCTCCTACGAGCAGTACTTC. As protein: CATASGGWMSSYEQYF.

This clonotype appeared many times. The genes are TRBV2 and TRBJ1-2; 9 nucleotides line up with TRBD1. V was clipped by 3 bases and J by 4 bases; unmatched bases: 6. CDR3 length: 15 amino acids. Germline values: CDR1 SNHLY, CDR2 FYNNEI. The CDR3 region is CASSDGATGGYGYTF. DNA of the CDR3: TGTGCCAGCAGTGACGGGGCGACAGGGGGCTATGGCTACACCTTC.

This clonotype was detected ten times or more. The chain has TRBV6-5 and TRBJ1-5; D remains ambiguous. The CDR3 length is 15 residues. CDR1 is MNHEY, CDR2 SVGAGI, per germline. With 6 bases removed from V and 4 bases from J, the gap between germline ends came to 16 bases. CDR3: CASRMVWEDNQPQHF. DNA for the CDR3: TGTGCCAGCAGGATGGTGTGGGAGGATAATCAGCCCCAGCATTTT.

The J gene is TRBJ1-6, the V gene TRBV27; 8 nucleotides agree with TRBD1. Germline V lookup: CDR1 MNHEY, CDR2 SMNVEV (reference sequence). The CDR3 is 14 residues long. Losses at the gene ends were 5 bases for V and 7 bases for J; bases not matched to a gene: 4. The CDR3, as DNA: TGTGCCAGCAGTCCTCGACAGGGGAATTCACCCCTCCACTTT. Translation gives CASSPRQGNSPLHF.

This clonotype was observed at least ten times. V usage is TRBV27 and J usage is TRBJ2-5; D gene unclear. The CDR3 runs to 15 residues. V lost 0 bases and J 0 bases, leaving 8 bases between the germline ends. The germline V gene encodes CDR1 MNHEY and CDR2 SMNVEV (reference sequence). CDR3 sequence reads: CASSLSRPNQETQYF. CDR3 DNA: TGTGCCAGCAGTTTATCTCGTCCGAACCAAGAGACCCAGTACTTC.

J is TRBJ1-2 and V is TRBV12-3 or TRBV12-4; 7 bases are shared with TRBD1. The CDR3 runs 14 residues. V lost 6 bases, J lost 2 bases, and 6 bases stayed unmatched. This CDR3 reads CASRTDRQNYGYTF. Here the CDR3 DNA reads TGTGCCAGCAGGACGGACAGGCAAAACTATGGCTACACCTTC.

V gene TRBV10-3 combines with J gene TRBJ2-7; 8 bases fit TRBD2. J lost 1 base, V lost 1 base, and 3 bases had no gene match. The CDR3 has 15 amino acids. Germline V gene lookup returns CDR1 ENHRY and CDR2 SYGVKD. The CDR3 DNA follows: TGTGCCATCAGTGAGTTAACTAGCGGTTCCTACGAGCAGTACTTC. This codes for CAISELTSGSYEQYF.

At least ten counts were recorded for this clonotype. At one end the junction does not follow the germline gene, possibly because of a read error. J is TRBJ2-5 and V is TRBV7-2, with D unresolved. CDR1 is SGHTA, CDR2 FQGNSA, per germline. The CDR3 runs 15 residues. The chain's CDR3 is CASSPFLGFQGTQYF. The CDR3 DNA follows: TGTGCCAGCAGCCCATTCCTTGGGTTTCAAGGGACCCAGTACTTC. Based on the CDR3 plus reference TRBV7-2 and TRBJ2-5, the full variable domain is GAGVSQSPSNKVTEKGKDVELRCDPISGHTALYWYRQSLGQGLEFLIYFQGNSAPDKSGLPSDRFSAERTGGSVSTLTIQRTQQEDSAVYLCASSPFLGFQGTQYFGPGTRLLVL.

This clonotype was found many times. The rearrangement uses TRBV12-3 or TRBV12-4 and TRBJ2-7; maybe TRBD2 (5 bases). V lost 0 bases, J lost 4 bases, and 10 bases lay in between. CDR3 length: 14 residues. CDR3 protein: CASSLAGAIYEQYF. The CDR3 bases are TGTGCCAGCAGTTTAGCGGGAGCGATATACGAGCAGTACTTC.

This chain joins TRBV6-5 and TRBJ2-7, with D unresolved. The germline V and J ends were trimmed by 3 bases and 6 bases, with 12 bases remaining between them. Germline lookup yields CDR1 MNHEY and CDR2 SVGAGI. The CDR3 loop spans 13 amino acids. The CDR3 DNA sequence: TGTGCCAGCAGTTATATTAAGGAATCCGAGCAGTACTTC. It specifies CASSYIKESEQYF.

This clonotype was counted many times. This CDR3 is CATLADNTEAFF. Written as DNA, the CDR3 is TGTGCCACACTTGCAGATAACACTGAAGCTTTCTTT. The rearrangement uses TRBV12-3 or TRBV12-4 and TRBJ1-1; no reliable D call. Trimming removed 10 bases from V and 2 bases from J, with 11 bases in between. This CDR3 is 12 amino acids long.

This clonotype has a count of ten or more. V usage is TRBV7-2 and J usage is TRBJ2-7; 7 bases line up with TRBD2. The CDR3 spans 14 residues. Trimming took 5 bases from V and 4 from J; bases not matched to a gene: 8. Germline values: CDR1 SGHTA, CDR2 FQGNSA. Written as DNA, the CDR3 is TGTGCCAGCAGCCCATCGACTAGCCGGTACGAGCAGTACTTC. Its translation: CASSPSTSRYEQYF.

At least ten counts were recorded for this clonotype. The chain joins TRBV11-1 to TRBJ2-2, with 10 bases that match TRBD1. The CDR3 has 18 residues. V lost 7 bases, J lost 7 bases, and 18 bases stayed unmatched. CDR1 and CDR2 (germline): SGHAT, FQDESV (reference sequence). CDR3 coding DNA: TGTGCCAGCACAGACCCGGGACAGGGGATCTTATATGGCGGGGAGCTGTTTTTT. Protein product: CASTDPGQGILYGGELFF.

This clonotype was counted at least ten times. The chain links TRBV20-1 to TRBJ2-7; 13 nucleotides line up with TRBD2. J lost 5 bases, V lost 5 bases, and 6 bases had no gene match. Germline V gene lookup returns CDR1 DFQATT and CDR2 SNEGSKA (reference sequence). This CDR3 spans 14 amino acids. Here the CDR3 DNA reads TGCAGTGCTTCCCGGACTAGCGGGAGAAACGAGCAGTACTTC. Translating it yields CSASRTSGRNEQYF.

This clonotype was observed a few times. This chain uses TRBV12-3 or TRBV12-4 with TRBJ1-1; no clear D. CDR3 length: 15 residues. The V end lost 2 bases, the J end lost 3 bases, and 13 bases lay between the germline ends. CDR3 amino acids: CASSLLGSAHTEAFF. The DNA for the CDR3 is TGTGCCAGCAGTTTATTGGGTTCTGCACACACTGAAGCTTTCTTT.

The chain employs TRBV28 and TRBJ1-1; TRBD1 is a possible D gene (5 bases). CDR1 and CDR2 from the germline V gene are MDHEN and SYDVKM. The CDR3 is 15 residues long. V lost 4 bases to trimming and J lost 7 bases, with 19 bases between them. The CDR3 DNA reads TGTGCCAGCAGTTCCCCGGGGGGGGGACGAAGTGAAGCTTTCTTT. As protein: CASSSPGGGRSEAFF.

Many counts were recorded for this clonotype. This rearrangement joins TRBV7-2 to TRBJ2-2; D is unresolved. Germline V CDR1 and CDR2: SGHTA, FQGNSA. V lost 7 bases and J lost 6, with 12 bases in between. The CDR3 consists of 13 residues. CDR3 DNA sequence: TGTGCCAGCACCAACATGAGGTCCGGGGAGCTGTTTTTT. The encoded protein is CASTNMRSGELFF.

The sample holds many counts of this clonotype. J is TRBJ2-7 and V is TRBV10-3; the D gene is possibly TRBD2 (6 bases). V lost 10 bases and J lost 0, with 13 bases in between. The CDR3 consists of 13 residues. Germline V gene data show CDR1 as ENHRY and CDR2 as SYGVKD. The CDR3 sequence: CATSLTSSYEQYF. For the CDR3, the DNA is TGTGCCACCAGCCTGACTAGCTCCTACGAGCAGTACTTC.

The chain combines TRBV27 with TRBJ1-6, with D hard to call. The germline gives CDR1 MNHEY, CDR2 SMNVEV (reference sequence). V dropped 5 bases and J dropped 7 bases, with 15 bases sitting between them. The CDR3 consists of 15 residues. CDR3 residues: CASSIQLIGNSPLHF. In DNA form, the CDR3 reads TGTGCCAGCAGTATACAGTTAATTGGGAATTCACCCCTCCACTTT.

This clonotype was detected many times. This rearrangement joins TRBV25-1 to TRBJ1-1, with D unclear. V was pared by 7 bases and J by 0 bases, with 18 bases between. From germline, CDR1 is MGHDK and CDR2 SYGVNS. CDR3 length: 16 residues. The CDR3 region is CASTVGEVGLNTEAFF. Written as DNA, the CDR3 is TGTGCCAGCACGGTAGGAGAGGTCGGGTTGAACACTGAAGCTTTCTTT.